This T cell receptor (beta chain) was sequenced for a study of vaccination and CD4 T cells after COVID-19. The treatment is: roughly nine-day PBMC culture with coronavirus spike peptide pools or control peptides (ViraFEST assay). An Oncomine TCR Beta short-read assay was used to sequence the DNA from cultured CD4+ T cells. TCRdb processed the PCR reads anew with MiXCR; each CDR3 protein has one entry. The sample yields roughly 15,000 distinct CDR3 sequences, roughly half seen once. About this clonotype: No antigen is known for it.

Looked up from germline, CDR1 is ENHRY and CDR2 is SYGVKD. V shed 8 bases and J shed 8 bases, with 21 bases lying between them. The CDR3 loop spans 14 amino acids. Sequenced: CD4+ T cells from blood, cultured in vitro. The chain has TRBV10-3 and TRBJ2-5; either TRBD1 or TRBD2 may fit D (5 bases each). This receptor was identified in a human donor who had recovered from COVID-19. DNA for the CDR3: TGTGCCATCGCGCCCCCCGGGGCCCAGGGTACCCAGTACTTC. It encodes CAIAPPGAQGTQYF.